The clone carrying this TCR beta chain appeared many times. These data are taken from a study of T cells in Graves' hyperthyroidism and ophthalmopathy. V was pared by 1 base and J by 7 bases, with 10 bases between. The CDR3 has 14 amino acids. The germline CDR1 and CDR2 sequences are SGHAT and FQDESV (reference sequence). Amplification targeted TCR beta CDR3 regions from RNA transcripts. Using the HTBI primer set, a first-round RT-PCR was run on the TCR CDR3. Via MiXCR, TCRdb re-called the multiplex PCR reads, giving one row per CDR3 protein. Among over 450,000 distinct CDR3 sequences listed, about an eighth were seen once.

Sequencing was performed on blood. The rearrangement uses TRBV11-1 and TRBJ1-4; no reliable D call. The clonotype comes from a young woman with Graves' hyperthyroidism. CDR3 nucleotides: TGTGCCAGCAGCTTAGGGGTTCATGGTGAAAAACTGTTTTTT. It codes for CASSLGVHGEKLFF.